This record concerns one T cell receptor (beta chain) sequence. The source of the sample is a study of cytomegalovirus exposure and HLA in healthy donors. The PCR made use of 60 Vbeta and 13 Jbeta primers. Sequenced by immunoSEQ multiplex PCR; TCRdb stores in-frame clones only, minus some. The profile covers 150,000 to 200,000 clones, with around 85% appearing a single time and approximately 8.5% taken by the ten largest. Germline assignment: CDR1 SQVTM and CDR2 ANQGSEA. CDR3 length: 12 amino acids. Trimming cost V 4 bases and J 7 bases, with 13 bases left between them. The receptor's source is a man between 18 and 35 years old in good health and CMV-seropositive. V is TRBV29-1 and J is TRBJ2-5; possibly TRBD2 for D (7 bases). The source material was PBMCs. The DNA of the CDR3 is TGCAGCGTTGTAGGGGGAGGGGTGACCCAGTACTTC. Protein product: CSVVGGGVTQYF. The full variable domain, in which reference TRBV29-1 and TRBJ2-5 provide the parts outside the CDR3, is SAVISQKPSRDICQRGTSLTIQCQVDSQVTMMFWYRQQPGQSLTLIATANQGSEATYESGFVIDKFPISRPNLTFSTLTVSNMSPEDSSIYLCSVVGGGVTQYFGPGTRLLVL.